Detailed here is one TCR beta chain. The antigen remains undetermined. This sample is part of a study of OX40 agonist ivuxolimab in advanced cancers. Study at large: Among those enrolled, mean age was about 62 years (range 23 to 79) and 82.7% were male.

Repertoires were generated with immunoSEQ multiplex PCR, while TCRdb's copy carries only in-frame clones and drops some. The sample shows under 85,000 clones, 88% of them seen only once. The CDR3 sequence is 15 residues long. The V end lost 8 bases, the J end lost 2 bases, and 19 bases lay between the germline ends. From germline, CDR1 is MDHEN and CDR2 SYDVKM. Overall study results and limits: The antigen specificity of the peripheral T cells (those that were expanded) was not determined. On average, a greater number of expanded clones characterised CD8+ T cells relative to CD4+. It was also the case that some nonresponders had low normalized T-cell clonal expansion.

Sequencing was performed on CD4+ or CD8+ T cells sorted from blood, taken in a trial of the OX40 agonist ivuxolimab. The genes are TRBV28 and TRBJ2-7; D is possibly TRBD2 (6 bases). The sequence was collected from an adult with an advanced solid tumor such as melanoma, head and neck, liver or kidney cancer. CDR3: CASRPPGRGTYEQYF. Here the CDR3 DNA reads TGTGCCAGCCGCCCCCCGGGACGGGGGACCTACGAGCAGTACTTC.